Listed here are 10 T cell receptor beta chains from one sample, sequenced in a study of OX40 agonist ivuxolimab in advanced cancers. Only in-frame clones appear in the TCRdb table, and some are missing; sequencing was by immunoSEQ multiplex PCR. Of roughly 58,000 clones in the sample, around 85% are singletons; the top ten hold about 0.75%. Sequencing used CD4+ or CD8+ T cells sorted from blood, obtained in a trial of the OX40 agonist ivuxolimab. These receptors were taken from an adult with an advanced solid tumor such as melanoma, head and neck, liver or kidney cancer.

In this sample, this clone turned up once. The J gene is TRBJ2-4, the V gene TRBV7-8; the D gene is possibly TRBD2 (5 bases). The CDR3 runs to 12 residues. Germline loops: CDR1 SGHVS, CDR2 FQNEAQ. Trimming cost V 2 bases and J 7 bases, with 6 bases left between them. The CDR3 bases are TGTGCCAGCAGCTTACCGGGGAACATTCAGTACTTC. Its translation: CASSLPGNIQYF.

This rearrangement joins TRBV5-4 to TRBJ1-2, with D possibly matching TRBD1 (5 bases). This CDR3 region has 16 residues. Germline values: CDR1 SGHNT, CDR2 YYREEE (reference sequence). V gave up 1 base and J gave up 4 bases, with 17 bases separating them. CDR3 in amino acids: CASSLYMRGLFYGYTF. CDR3 nucleotide sequence: TGTGCCAGCAGCTTGTACATGCGGGGACTCTTCTATGGCTACACCTTC.

J is TRBJ2-1 and V is TRBV27; 8 bases agree with TRBD2. CDR3 length equals 15 residues. Germline V lookup: CDR1 MNHEY, CDR2 SMNVEV (reference sequence). V lost 2 bases to trimming and J lost 6 bases; unmatched junction nucleotides: 6. The CDR3 nucleotides read TGTGCCAGCAGTTTAGACTTAGCGGGACGCAATGAGCAGTTCTTC. This translates into CASSLDLAGRNEQFF.

This chain links TRBV4-1 with TRBJ1-2; 9 nucleotides line up with TRBD1. J gave up 4 bases and V 1 base, and 7 bases lay outside the gene matches. The length of the CDR3 is 16 residues. CDR1 is MGHRA and CDR2 is YSYEKL in the germline V gene. The CDR3 sequence is CASSQALQGASYGYTF. CDR3 coding DNA: TGCGCCAGCAGCCAAGCGTTACAGGGGGCTTCCTATGGCTACACCTTC.

The chain couples TRBV7-8 to TRBJ2-2; tentatively, D is TRBD2 (5 bases). Looked up from germline, CDR1 is SGHVS and CDR2 is FQNEAQ. The CDR3 covers 15 residues. V was clipped by 5 bases and J by 4 bases, with 14 bases between them. The DNA for the CDR3 is TGTGCCAGCAGCGCCTCATCGGCGGGCACCGGGGAGCTGTTTTTT. It codes for CASSASSAGTGELFF.

This clone showed up just once. V and J are TRBV4-1 and TRBJ2-3; D uncertain. Germline V gene lookup returns CDR1 MGHRA and CDR2 YSYEKL. The CDR3 covers 17 residues. With 2 bases removed from V and 1 base from J, the gap between germline ends came to 16 bases. In DNA form, the CDR3 reads TGCGCCAGCAGCCAACCTCCATCGGTGGCGGGCACAGATACGCAGTATTTT. As protein: CASSQPPSVAGTDTQYF.

The V call is TRBV5-1, the J call TRBJ1-5; the match to TRBD1 covers 7 bases. V lost 5 bases and J lost 1; bases outside the gene matches: 6. The CDR3 runs 15 residues. CDR1 and CDR2 (germline): SGHRS, YFSETQ. CDR3 DNA: TGCGCCAGCAGAGAAACAGGGGACAGCAATCAGCCCCAGCATTTT. It specifies CASRETGDSNQPQHF.

DNA of the CDR3: TGTGCCACCAGCAGAGATATCAGGACTGGTCAGTTCTTC. Translating it yields CATSRDIRTGQFF. This chain links TRBV15 with TRBJ2-1; the D gene is possibly TRBD2 (5 bases). The ends were cut back, 0 bases at V and 13 bases at J, with 13 bases in the middle. CDR3 length equals 13 residues. The germline V gene has CDR1 LNHNV and CDR2 YYDKDF (reference sequence).

The CDR3 coding sequence is TGTGCCAGCAGCCTAAGAGGTCGGGGCGCACTCAATGAGCAGTTCTTC. Translation: CASSLRGRGALNEQFF. This chain uses TRBV11-1 with TRBJ2-1; D may correspond to TRBD1 or TRBD2 (5 bases each). V lost 5 bases and J lost 6, with 20 bases in between. The V gene's germline CDR1 is SGHAT and CDR2 FQDESV (reference sequence). CDR3 size: 16 residues. The full variable domain, rest sourced from reference TRBV11-1 and TRBJ2-1, is EAEVAQSPRYKITEKSQAVAFWCDPISGHATLYWYRQILGQGPELLVQFQDESVVDDSQLPKDRFSAERLKGVDSTLKIQPAELGDSAMYLCASSLRGRGALNEQFFGPGTRLTVL.

A single count supports this clone. The chain combines TRBV2 with TRBJ2-3; 9 nucleotides match TRBD1. Germline CDR1 is SNHLY and CDR2 is FYNNEI. V trimming: 6 bases; J trimming: 1 base; junction bases outside the gene matches: 8. This CDR3 is 16 amino acids long. The CDR3: CASSRDRGGRTDTQYF. The CDR3 region has the DNA TGTGCCAGCAGCCGAGACAGGGGGGGACGCACAGATACGCAGTATTTT.